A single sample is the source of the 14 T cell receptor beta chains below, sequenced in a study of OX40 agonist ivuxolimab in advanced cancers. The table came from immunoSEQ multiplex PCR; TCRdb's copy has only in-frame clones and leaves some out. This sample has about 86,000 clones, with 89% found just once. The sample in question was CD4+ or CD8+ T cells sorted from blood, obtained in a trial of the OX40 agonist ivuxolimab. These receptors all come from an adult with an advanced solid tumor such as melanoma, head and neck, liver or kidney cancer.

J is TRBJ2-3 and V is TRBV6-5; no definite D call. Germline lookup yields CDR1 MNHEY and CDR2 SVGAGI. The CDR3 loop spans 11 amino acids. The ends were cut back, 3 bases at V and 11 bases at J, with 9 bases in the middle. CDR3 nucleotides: TGTGCCAGCAGTTATTATACGATGCAGTATTTT. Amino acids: CASSYYTMQYF.

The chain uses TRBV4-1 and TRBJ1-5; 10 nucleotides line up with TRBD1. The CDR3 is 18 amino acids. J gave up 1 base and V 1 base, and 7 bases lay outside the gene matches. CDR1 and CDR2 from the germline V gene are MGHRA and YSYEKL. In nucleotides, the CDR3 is TGCGCCAGCAGCCAAGTCGGACAGGGGGTCCGGAGCAATCAGCCCCAGCATTTT. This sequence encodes CASSQVGQGVRSNQPQHF.

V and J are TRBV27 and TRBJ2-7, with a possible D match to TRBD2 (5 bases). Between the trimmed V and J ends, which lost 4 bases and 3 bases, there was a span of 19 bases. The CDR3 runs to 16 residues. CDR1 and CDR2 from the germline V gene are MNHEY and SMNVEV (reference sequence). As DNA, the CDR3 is TGTGCCAGCAGTTCCGATCGGGGAGAAAAACTCTACGAGCAGTACTTC. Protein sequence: CASSSDRGEKLYEQYF.

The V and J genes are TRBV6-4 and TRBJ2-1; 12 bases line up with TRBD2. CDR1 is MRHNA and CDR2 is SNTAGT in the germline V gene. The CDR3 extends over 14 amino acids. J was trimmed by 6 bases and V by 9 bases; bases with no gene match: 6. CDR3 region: CARRTSGVGNEQFF. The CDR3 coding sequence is TGTGCCAGAAGGACTAGCGGGGTTGGCAATGAGCAGTTCTTC.

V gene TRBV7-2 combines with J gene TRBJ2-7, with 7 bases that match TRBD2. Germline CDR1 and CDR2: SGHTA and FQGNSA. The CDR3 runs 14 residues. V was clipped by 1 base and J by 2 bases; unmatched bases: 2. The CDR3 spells CASSLDGGTYEQYF. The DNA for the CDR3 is TGTGCCAGCAGCTTAGACGGGGGGACCTACGAGCAGTACTTC.

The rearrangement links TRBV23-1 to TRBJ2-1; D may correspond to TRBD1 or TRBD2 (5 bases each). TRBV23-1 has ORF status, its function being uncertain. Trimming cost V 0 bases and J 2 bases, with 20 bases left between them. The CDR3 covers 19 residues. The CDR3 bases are TGCGCCAGCAGTCAATCGGCGAAGGGACGATCGGTTCCCTACAATGAGCAGTTCTTC. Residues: CASSQSAKGRSVPYNEQFF.

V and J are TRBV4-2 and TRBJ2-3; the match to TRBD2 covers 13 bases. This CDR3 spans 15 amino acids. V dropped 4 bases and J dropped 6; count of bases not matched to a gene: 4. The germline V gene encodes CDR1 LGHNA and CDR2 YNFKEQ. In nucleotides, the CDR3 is TGTGCCAGCAGCCCGGGACTAGCGGGGACGGATACGCAGTATTTT. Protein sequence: CASSPGLAGTDTQYF.

The CDR3 region is CASRLLTEGTEAFF. The CDR3 DNA sequence: TGTGCCAGCAGGCTTCTCACGGAGGGAACTGAAGCTTTCTTT. V and J are TRBV28 and TRBJ1-1; no definite D call. This CDR3 spans 14 amino acids. V lost 6 bases to trimming and J lost 5 bases, with 16 bases between them. Germline values: CDR1 MDHEN, CDR2 SYDVKM.

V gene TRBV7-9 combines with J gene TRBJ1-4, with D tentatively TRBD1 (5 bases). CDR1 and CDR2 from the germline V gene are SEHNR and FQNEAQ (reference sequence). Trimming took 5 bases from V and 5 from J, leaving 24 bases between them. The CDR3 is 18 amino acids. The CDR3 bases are TGTGCCAGCAGCCCACGGTCCGGGGGATTTGCCCAAAATGAAAAACTGTTTTTT. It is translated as CASSPRSGGFAQNEKLFF.

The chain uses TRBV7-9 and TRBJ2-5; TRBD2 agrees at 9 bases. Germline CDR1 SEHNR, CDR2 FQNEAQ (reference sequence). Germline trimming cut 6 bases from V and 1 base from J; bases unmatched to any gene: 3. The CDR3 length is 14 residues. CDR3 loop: CASRPSGTQETQYF. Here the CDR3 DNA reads TGTGCCAGCAGGCCTAGCGGGACCCAAGAGACCCAGTACTTC.

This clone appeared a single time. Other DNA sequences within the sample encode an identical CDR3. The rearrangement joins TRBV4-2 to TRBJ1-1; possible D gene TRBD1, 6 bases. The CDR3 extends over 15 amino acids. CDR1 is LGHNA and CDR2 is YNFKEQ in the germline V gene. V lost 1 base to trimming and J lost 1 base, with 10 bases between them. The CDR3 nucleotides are TGTGCCAGCAGCCAAGCTCAGGGGAAGAACACTGAAGCTTTCTTT. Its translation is CASSQAQGKNTEAFF.

This CDR3 reads CASSEASGGTEAFF. DNA for the CDR3: TGTGCCAGCAGCGAGGCCTCTGGGGGCACTGAAGCTTTCTTT. The gene calls are TRBV9 and TRBJ1-1, with a possible D match to TRBD1 (5 bases). The germline V gene encodes CDR1 SGDLS and CDR2 YYNGEE. The CDR3 has 14 residues. Trimming left V 3 bases short and J 4 bases short, with 13 bases between.

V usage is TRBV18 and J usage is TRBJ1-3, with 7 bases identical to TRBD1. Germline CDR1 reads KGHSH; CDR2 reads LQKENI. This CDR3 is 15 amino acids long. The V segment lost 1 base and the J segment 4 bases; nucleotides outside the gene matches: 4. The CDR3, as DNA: TGTGCCAGCTCACCACAGGGGGCAGGAGGAAACACCATATATTTT. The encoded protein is CASSPQGAGGNTIYF.

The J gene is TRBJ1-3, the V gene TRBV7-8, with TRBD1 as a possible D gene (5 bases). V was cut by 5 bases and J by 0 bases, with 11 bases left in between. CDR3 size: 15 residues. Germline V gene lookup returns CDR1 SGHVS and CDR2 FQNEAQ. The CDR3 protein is CASSLWGSSGNTIYF. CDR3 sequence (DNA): TGTGCCAGCAGCCTATGGGGGAGCTCTGGAAACACCATATATTTT.